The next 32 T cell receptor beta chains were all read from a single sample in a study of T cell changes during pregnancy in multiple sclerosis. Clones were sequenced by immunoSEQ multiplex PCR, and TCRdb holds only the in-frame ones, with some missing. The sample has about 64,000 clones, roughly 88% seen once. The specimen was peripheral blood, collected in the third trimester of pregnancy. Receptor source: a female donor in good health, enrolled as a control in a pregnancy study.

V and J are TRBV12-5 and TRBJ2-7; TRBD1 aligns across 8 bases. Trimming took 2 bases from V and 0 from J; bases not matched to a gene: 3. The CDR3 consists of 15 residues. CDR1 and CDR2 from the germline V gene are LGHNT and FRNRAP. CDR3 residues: CASGLLTGGSYEQYF. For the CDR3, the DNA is TGTGCTAGTGGTTTGCTTACAGGGGGCTCCTACGAGCAGTACTTC.

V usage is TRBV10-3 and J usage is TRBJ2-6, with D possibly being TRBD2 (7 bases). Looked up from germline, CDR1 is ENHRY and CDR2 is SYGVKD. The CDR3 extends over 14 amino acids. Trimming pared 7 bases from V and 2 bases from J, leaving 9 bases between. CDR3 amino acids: CAIKGGPGANVLTF. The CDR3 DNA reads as TGTGCCATCAAGGGGGGGCCTGGGGCCAACGTCCTGACTTTC.

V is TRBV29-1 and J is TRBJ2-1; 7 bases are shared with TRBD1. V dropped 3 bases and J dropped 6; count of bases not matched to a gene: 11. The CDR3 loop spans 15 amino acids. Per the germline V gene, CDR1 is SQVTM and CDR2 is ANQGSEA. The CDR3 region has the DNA TGCAGCGTTGAGGGGTTACAGGGGTCGGGCAATGAGCAGTTCTTC. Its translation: CSVEGLQGSGNEQFF.

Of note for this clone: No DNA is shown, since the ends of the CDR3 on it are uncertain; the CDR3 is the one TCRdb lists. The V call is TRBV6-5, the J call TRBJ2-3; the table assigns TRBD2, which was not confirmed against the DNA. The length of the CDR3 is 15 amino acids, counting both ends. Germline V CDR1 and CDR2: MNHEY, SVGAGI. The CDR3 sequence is CASSSSGTYTDTQYF.

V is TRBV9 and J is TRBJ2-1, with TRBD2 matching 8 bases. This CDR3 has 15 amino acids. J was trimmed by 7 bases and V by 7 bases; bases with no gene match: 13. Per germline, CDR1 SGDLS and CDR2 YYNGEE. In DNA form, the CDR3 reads TGTGCCAGCGGGGACCGGCCAGCGGGAGATAATGAGCAGTTCTTC. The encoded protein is CASGDRPAGDNEQFF.

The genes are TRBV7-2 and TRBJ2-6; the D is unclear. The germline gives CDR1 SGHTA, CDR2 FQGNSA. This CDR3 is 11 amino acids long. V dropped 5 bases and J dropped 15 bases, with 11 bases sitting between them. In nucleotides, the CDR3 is TGTGCCAGCAGCCCCCTGGGCGCCCTGACTTTC. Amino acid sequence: CASSPLGALTF.

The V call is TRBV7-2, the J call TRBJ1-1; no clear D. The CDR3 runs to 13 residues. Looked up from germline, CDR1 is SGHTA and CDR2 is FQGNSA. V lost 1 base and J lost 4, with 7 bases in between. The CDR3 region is CASSLDPSTEAFF. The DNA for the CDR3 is TGTGCCAGCAGCTTAGATCCGAGCACTGAAGCTTTCTTT.

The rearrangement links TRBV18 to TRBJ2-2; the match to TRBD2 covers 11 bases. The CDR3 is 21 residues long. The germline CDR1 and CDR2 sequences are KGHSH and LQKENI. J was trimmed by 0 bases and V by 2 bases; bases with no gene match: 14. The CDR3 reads CASSPKGTIPGLAANTGELFF. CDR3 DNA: TGTGCCAGCTCACCAAAGGGTACCATTCCGGGACTAGCGGCGAACACCGGGGAGCTGTTTTTT.

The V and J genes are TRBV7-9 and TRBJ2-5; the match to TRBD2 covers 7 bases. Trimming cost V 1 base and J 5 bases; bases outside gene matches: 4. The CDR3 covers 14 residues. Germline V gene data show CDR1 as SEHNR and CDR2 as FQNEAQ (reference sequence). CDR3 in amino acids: CASSLVLGGETQYF. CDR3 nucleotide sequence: TGTGCCAGCAGCTTAGTGCTGGGAGGGGAGACCCAGTACTTC.

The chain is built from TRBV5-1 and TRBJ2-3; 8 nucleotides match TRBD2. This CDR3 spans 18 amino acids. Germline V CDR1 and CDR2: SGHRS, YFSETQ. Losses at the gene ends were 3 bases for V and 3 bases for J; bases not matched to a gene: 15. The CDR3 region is CASSSSLSSGSWTDTQYF. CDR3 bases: TGCGCCAGCAGCTCCTCCCTTTCTAGCGGGTCTTGGACAGATACGCAGTATTTT.

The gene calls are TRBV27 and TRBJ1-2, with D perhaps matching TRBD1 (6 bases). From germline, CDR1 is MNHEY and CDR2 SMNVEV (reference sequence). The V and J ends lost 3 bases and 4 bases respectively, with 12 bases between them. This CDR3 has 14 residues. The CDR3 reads CASSLDSMTYGYTF. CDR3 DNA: TGTGCCAGCAGTTTGGACAGTATGACCTATGGCTACACCTTC.

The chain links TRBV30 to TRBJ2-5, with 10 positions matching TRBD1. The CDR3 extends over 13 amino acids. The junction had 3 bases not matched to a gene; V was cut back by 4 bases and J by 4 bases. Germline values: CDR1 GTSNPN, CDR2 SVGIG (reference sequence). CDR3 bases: TGTGCCTGGAAGGGGACAGGGGCAGAGACCCAGTACTTC. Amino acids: CAWKGTGAETQYF.

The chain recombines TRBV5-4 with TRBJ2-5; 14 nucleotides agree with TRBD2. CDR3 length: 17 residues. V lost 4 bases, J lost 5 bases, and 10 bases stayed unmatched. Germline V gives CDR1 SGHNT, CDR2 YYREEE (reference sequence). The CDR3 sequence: CASSPRGTSGSRETQYF. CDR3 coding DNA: TGTGCCAGCAGCCCACGGGGGACTAGCGGGAGTCGGGAGACCCAGTACTTC.

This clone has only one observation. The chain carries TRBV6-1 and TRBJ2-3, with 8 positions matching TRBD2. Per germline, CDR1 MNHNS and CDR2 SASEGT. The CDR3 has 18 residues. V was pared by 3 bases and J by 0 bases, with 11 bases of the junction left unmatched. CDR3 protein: CASSDLSGASGSTDTQYF. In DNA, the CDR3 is TGTGCCAGCAGTGATCTGTCGGGGGCTAGCGGGAGCACAGATACGCAGTATTTT.

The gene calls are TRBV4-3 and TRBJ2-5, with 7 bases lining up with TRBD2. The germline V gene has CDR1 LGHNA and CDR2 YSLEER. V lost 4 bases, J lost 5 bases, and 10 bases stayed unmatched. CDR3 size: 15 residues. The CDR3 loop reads CASSPLLAAGETQYF. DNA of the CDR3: TGCGCCAGCAGCCCGCTGCTAGCGGCGGGGGAGACCCAGTACTTC.

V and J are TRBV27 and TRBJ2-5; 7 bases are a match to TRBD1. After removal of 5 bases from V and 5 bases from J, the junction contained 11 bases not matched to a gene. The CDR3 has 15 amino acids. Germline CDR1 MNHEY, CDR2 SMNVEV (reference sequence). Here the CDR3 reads CASSTTGQRKETQYF. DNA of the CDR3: TGTGCCAGCAGTACAACGGGACAGCGGAAGGAGACCCAGTACTTC.

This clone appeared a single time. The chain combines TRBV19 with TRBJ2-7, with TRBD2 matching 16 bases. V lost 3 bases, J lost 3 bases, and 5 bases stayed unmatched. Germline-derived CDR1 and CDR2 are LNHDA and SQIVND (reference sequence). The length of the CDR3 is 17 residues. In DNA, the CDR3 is TGTGCCAGTAGTATGGAGGGACTAGCGGGAGGGGACTACGAGCAGTACTTC. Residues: CASSMEGLAGGDYEQYF. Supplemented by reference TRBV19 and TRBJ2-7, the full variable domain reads DGGITQSPKYLFRKEGQNVTLSCEQNLNHDAMYWYRQDPGQGLRLIYYSQIVNDFQKGDIAEGYSVSREKKESFPLTVTSAQKNPTAFYLCASSMEGLAGGDYEQYFGPGTRLTVT.

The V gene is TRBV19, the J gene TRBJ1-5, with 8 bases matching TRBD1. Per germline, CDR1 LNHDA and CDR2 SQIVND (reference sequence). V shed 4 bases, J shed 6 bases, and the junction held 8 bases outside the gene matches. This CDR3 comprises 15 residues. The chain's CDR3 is CASSTMDRDGQPQHF. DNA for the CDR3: TGTGCCAGTAGTACAATGGACAGGGACGGTCAGCCCCAGCATTTT.

CDR3 sequence reads: CASSEGGKVDGYTF. CDR3 DNA: TGTGCCAGCAGTGAAGGAGGGAAAGTTGATGGCTACACCTTC. The rearrangement links TRBV27 to TRBJ1-2; D remains unclear. Germline V gene data show CDR1 as MNHEY and CDR2 as SMNVEV (reference sequence). The CDR3 spans 14 residues. V was shortened by 5 bases and J by 6 bases, with 16 bases between the two germline ends.

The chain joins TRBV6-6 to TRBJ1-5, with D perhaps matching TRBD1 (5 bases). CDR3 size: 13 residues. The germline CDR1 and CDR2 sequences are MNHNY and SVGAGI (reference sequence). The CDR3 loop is CSYSAGGGLPQHF. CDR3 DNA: TGTTCTTATTCCGCGGGGGGGGGTCTGCCCCAGCATTTT.

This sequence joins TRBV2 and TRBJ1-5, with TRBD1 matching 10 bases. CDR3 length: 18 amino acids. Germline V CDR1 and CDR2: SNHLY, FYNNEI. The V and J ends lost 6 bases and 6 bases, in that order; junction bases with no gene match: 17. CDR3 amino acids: CASRWLTRDRGLRQPQHF. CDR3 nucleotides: TGTGCCAGCAGGTGGCTCACTAGAGACAGGGGGCTTCGTCAGCCCCAGCATTTT.

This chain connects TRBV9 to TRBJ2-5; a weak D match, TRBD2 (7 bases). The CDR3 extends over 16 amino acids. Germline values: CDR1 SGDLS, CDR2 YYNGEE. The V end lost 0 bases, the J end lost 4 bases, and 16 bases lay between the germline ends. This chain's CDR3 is CASSVDVGGQAETQYF. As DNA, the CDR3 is TGTGCCAGCAGCGTAGATGTCGGGGGGCAGGCAGAGACCCAGTACTTC.

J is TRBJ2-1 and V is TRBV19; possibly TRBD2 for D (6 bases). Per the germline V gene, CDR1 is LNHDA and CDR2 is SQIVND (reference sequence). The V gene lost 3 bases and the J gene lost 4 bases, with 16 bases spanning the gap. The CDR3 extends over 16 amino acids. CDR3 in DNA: TGTGCCAGTAGTATCCACGAGGGACTGGCATACAATGAGCAGTTCTTC. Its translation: CASSIHEGLAYNEQFF.

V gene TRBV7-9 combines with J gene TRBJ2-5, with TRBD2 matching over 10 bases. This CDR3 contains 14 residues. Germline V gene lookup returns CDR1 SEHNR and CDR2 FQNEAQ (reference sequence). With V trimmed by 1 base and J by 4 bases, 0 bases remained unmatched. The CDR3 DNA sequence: TGTGCCAGCAGCTTAGTAGCGGGAGGAGAGACCCAGTACTTC. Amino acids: CASSLVAGGETQYF.

CDR3 in amino acids: CASSLRAGGEAFF. CDR3 coding DNA: TGTGCCAGCAGCTTAAGGGCGGGGGGAGAAGCTTTCTTT. The J gene is TRBJ1-1, the V gene TRBV7-9; weak D call: TRBD1 (5 bases). The CDR3 consists of 13 residues. The germline V gene encodes CDR1 SEHNR and CDR2 FQNEAQ (reference sequence). Trimming removed 2 bases from V and 8 bases from J, with 12 bases in between.

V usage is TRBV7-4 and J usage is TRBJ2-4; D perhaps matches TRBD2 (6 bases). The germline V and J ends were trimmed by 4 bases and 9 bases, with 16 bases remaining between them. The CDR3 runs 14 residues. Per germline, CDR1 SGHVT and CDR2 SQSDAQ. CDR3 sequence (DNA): TGTGCCAGCAGCTGGGGGGTAGTGGACGTCATTCAGTACTTC. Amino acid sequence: CASSWGVVDVIQYF.

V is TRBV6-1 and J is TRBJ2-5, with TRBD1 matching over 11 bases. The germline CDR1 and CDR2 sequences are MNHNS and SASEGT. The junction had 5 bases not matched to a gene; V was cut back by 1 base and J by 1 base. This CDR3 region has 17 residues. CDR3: CASSEGGTGGFQETQYF. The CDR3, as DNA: TGTGCCAGCAGTGAAGGGGGGACAGGGGGGTTCCAAGAGACCCAGTACTTC.

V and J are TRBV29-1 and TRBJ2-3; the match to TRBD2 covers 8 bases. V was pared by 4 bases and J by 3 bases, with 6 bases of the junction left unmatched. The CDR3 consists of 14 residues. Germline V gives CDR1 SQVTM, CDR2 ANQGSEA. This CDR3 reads CSVASGGGTDTQYF. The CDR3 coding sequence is TGCAGCGTTGCCAGCGGGGGAGGTACAGATACGCAGTATTTT.

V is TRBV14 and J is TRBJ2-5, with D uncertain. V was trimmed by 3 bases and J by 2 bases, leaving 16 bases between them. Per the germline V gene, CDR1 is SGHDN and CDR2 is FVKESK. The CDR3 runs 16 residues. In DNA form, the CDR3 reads TGTGCCAGCAGCCAGGAGCCGGGTCTTATGCAAGAGACCCAGTACTTC. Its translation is CASSQEPGLMQETQYF.

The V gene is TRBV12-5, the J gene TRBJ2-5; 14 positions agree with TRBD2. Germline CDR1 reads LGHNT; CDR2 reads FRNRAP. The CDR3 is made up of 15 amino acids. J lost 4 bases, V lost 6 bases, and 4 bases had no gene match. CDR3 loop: CASGLGLAGGETQYF. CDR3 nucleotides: TGTGCTAGTGGCCTTGGACTAGCGGGAGGAGAGACCCAGTACTTC.

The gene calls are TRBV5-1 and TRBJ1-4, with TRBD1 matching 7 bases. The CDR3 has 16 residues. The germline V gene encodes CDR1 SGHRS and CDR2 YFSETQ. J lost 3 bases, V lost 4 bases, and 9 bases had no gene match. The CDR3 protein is CASSGTGAGANEKLFF. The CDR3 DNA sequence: TGCGCCAGCAGCGGAACAGGGGCAGGTGCTAATGAAAAACTGTTTTTT.

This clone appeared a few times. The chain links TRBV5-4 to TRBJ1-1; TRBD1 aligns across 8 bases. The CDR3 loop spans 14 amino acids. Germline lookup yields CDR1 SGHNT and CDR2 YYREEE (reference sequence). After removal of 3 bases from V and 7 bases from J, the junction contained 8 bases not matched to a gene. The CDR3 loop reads CASSSGQGRLEAFF. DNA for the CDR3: TGTGCCAGCAGCTCTGGACAGGGACGTCTTGAAGCTTTCTTT.